A selection of T cell receptor beta chains follows, all from one sample in a study of a mutant IDH1 vaccine in newly diagnosed glioma. No antigen is known for these receptors. Clones were read by immunoSEQ multiplex PCR, and TCRdb kept only the in-frame ones, dropping some. The sample has around 62,000 clones; about nine tenths are singletons. The specimen comprised PBMCs, sampled from a glioma patient whose treatment included an IDH1 peptide vaccine. The receptor set was obtained from a man aged 40-49 years with glioma. The conserved cysteine and the conserved F or W are not part of the CDR3 here. A D gene is named only where the DNA matches it firmly. Rows may omit the clone size; those that give it use once, few, many or a size class.

size	V	D	CDR3
.	TRBV4-2	TRBD2	ASSQDPASGRWAGELF
.	TRBV27	.	ASSSKDASHQPQH
.	TRBV6-5	.	ASSQGTYEAF
.	TRBV2	.	ASSLRWIANTGELF
.	TRBV11-2	.	ASSLTVNYGYT
.	TRBV7-2	TRBD2	ASSLSAASGRKGTQY
few	TRBV27	.	ASSPSFPRDNEQF
.	TRBV18	.	ASSLGRSLADTQY
.	TRBV19	TRBD2	ASSIQAGGTYNEQF
.	TRBV11-2	.	ASSTSGPQLSGNTIY
.	TRBV7-8	.	ASSISLTASSPLH
.	TRBV4-2	TRBD2	ASQTSGGASDTQY
.	TRBV28	.	ASSSRDSEAF
.	TRBV5-1	TRBD2	ASSLEAGDSGANVLT
once	TRBV11-2	.	ASRSLVNEQF
.	TRBV28	.	ASSLTHRNTIY
.	TRBV9	.	ASSAQQGLYNSPLH
.	TRBV28	TRBD1	ASSSQGAHQPQH
.	TRBV10-3	.	AISEPDSQETQY
.	TRBV19	.	ASSTGQSNEQF
.	TRBV4-2	.	ASSQPDFTSTLSVSYMDTQY
.	TRBV28	.	ASSLDTETLAKNIQY
.	TRBV5-5	.	ASSQRQENIQY
.	TRBV4-1	TRBD1	ASSQLRDRGRGYT
.	TRBV5-1	.	ASRAGRREETQY
.	TRBV25-1	.	ASSEFDSDSGNTIY
.	TRBV5-5	TRBD2	ASSLYAGTSGRKDTQY
.	TRBV14	TRBD2	ASSQGELAGVETQY
.	TRBV29-1	TRBD1	SVGTGVNEQF
.	TRBV28	.	ASRSVGDSSEQY
.	TRBV2	.	ASSPTGTAVQETQY
.	TRBV7-2	.	ASSVDSGNTGELF
.	TRBV19	.	ASSRQDTFEAF
.	TRBV7-2	.	ASSWTVAASSYEQY